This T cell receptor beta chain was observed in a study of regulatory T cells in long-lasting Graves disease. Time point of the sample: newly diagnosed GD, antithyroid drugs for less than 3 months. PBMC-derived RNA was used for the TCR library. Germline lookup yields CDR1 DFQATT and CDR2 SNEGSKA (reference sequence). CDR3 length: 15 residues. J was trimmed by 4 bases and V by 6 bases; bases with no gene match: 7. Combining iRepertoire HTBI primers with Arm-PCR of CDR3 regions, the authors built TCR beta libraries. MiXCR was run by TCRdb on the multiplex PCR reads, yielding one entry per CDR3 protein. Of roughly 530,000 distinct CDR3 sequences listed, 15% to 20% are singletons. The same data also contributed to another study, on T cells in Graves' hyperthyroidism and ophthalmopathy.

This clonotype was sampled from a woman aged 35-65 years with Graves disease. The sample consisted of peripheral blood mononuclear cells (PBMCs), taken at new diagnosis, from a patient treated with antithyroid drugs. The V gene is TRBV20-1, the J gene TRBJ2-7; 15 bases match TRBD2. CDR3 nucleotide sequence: TGCAGTGCCCCGACTGGACTAGCGGGGGGGTACGAGCAGTACTTC. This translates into CSAPTGLAGGYEQYF.